The TCR beta chain under discussion was sequenced for a study of blood T cell repertoires in COVID-19. Germline lookup yields CDR1 DFQATT and CDR2 SNEGSKA (reference sequence). The CDR3 totals 11 residues. Trimming pared 4 bases from V and 8 bases from J, leaving 8 bases between. Measured with immunoSEQ multiplex PCR; TCRdb has only the in-frame clones, and not every one. This table holds around 30,000 clones, around 83% found once. Sequenced material: peripheral blood. This chain uses TRBV20-1 with TRBJ1-4; no clear D gene. This clonotype was sampled from a human donor in a cohort sampled during active COVID-19. The CDR3 nucleotides are TGCAGTGCTACCCGAGGAGAAAAACTGTTTTTT. Translating it yields CSATRGEKLFF.